These 31 T cell receptor beta chains were sequenced from one sample in a study of T cell responses to AZD1222 COVID-19 vaccine. TCRdb keeps only in-frame clones here, not all; method: immunoSEQ multiplex PCR. The data contain 25,000 to 35,000 clones, more than 70% of them singletons. The specimen was peripheral blood, collected on day 0 of AZD1222 vaccination. These TCRs come from an adult in good health.

The CDR3 reads CASSSTSGRSRETQYF. CDR3 coding DNA: TGTGCCAGCAGCTCGACTAGCGGGAGGTCGCGGGAGACCCAGTACTTC. The J gene is TRBJ2-5, the V gene TRBV11-3; 13 bases are shared with TRBD2. CDR3 length equals 16 residues. Germline V gene lookup returns CDR1 SGHNT and CDR2 YENEEA. Losses at the gene ends were 4 bases for V and 5 bases for J; bases not matched to a gene: 7.

This sequence joins TRBV18 and TRBJ1-1; D is possibly TRBD1 (6 bases). The V gene's germline CDR1 is KGHSH and CDR2 LQKENI. Deletions cut 6 bases from V and 1 base from J, with 9 bases between. The length of the CDR3 is 13 residues. CDR3 region: CASSDSPNTEAFF. The CDR3 bases are TGTGCCAGCTCGGACAGCCCGAACACTGAAGCTTTCTTT. The whole variable domain, filled in from reference TRBV18 and TRBJ1-1, reads NAGVMQNPRHLVRRRGQEARLRCSPMKGHSHVYWYRQLPEEGLKFMVYLQKENIIDESGMPKERFSAEFPKEGPSILRIQQVVRGDSAAYFCASSDSPNTEAFFGQGTRLTVV.

The V gene is TRBV28, the J gene TRBJ1-4; D is unclear. The V gene's germline CDR1 is MDHEN and CDR2 SYDVKM. V was trimmed by 5 bases and J by 7 bases, leaving 5 bases between them. This CDR3 region has 11 residues. The CDR3 nucleotides are TGTGCCAGCAGTCTATCTGAAAAACTGTTTTTT. Its protein is CASSLSEKLFF.

This chain uses TRBV5-1 with TRBJ2-5; D unresolved. Germline CDR1 and CDR2: SGHRS and YFSETQ. The CDR3 spans 12 residues. V was cut by 4 bases and J by 1 base, with 5 bases left in between. The CDR3 DNA sequence: TGCGCCAGCAGCCTCCTCCAAGAGACCCAGTACTTC. Translating it yields CASSLLQETQYF.

The chain joins TRBV6-5 to TRBJ2-7; D call uncertain. V was cut by 6 bases and J by 5 bases, with 17 bases left in between. Germline V gene lookup returns CDR1 MNHEY and CDR2 SVGAGI. The CDR3 totals 14 residues. CDR3 loop: CASSKQPGSDEQYF. DNA of the CDR3: TGTGCCAGCAGCAAACAGCCAGGATCGGACGAGCAGTACTTC.

The gene calls are TRBV2 and TRBJ2-5; perhaps TRBD1 as D (5 bases). V was shortened by 5 bases and J by 1 base, with 8 bases between the two germline ends. This CDR3 comprises 13 residues. Germline V lookup: CDR1 SNHLY, CDR2 FYNNEI. The CDR3 DNA sequence: TGTGCCAGCAGTTTTCAGGGCCAAGAGACCCAGTACTTC. It specifies CASSFQGQETQYF.

The rearrangement links TRBV5-4 to TRBJ2-6, with D hard to call. Deletions cut 2 bases from V and 1 base from J, with 16 bases between. Germline CDR1 is SGHNT and CDR2 is YYREEE (reference sequence). The CDR3 extends over 18 amino acids. This chain's CDR3 is CASSFGSNLGSGANVLTF. Here the CDR3 DNA reads TGTGCCAGCAGCTTTGGGTCCAACCTAGGTTCTGGGGCCAACGTCCTGACTTTC.

The chain carries TRBV24-1 and TRBJ1-4; 7 bases fit TRBD1. The germline CDR1 and CDR2 sequences are KGHDR and SFDVKD. Trimming cost V 9 bases and J 3 bases; bases outside gene matches: 15. The length of the CDR3 is 17 residues. The CDR3 region has the DNA TGTGCCACCCGCTACGGGGACAGAGACTGGGCTAATGAAAAACTGTTTTTT. This gives the protein CATRYGDRDWANEKLFF.

This clone has only one observation. This chain connects TRBV9 to TRBJ1-2; 7 nucleotides line up with TRBD1. In germline, CDR1 is SGDLS, CDR2 YYNGEE. This CDR3 comprises 15 residues. After removal of 0 bases from V and 6 bases from J, the junction contained 8 bases not matched to a gene. This CDR3 reads CASSVAYAQGHGYTF. The CDR3 bases are TGTGCCAGCAGCGTAGCTTACGCACAGGGGCATGGCTACACCTTC. The entire variable domain, with the rest obtained from reference TRBV9 and TRBJ1-2, is as follows: DSGVTQTPKHLITATGQRVTLRCSPRSGDLSVYWYQQSLDQGLQFLIQYYNGEERAKGNILERFSAQQFPDLHSELNLSSLELGDSALYFCASSVAYAQGHGYTFGSGTRLTVV.

The genes are TRBV24-1 and TRBJ1-2; 8 bases are a match to TRBD1. The CDR3 is made up of 17 amino acids. CDR1 and CDR2 (germline): KGHDR, SFDVKD. The ends lost 1 base at V and 5 bases at J; junction bases unmatched: 11. CDR3 in amino acids: CATSDLSGETGVYGYTF. CDR3 DNA sequence: TGTGCCACCAGTGATTTATCGGGGGAGACAGGGGTTTATGGCTACACCTTC.

The chain combines TRBV19 with TRBJ1-2; 7 positions match TRBD1. Germline lookup yields CDR1 LNHDA and CDR2 SQIVND (reference sequence). V lost 7 bases to trimming and J lost 4 bases; unmatched junction nucleotides: 9. The CDR3 loop spans 14 amino acids. As DNA, the CDR3 is TGTGCCAGTACCTCCGCGGGACAGAGCTATGGCTACACCTTC. Residues: CASTSAGQSYGYTF.

J is TRBJ1-6 and V is TRBV6-5, with 8 bases identical to TRBD1. The CDR3 is 16 amino acids. Germline CDR1 reads MNHEY; CDR2 reads SVGAGI. The J segment lost 8 bases and the V segment lost 0 bases, leaving 6 bases of the junction unmatched. This chain's CDR3 is CASSYSIGTGHSPLHF. The CDR3 DNA is TGTGCCAGCAGTTACTCAATCGGGACAGGACATTCACCCCTCCACTTT.

J is TRBJ1-1 and V is TRBV6-5; D uncertain. Per the germline V gene, CDR1 is MNHEY and CDR2 is SVGAGI. V lost 3 bases to trimming and J lost 3 bases, with 8 bases between them. The CDR3 is made up of 13 amino acids. CDR3 loop: CASSYISHTEAFF. The CDR3 DNA follows: TGTGCCAGCAGTTATATTTCCCACACTGAAGCTTTCTTT.

This clone is termed medium-sized. V is TRBV29-1 and J is TRBJ1-2; 8 nucleotides line up with TRBD1. The CDR3 sequence is 13 residues long. With V trimmed by 4 bases and J by 3 bases, 4 bases remained unmatched. Germline CDR1 SQVTM, CDR2 ANQGSEA. The CDR3 here is CSVGQGRDYGYTF. The CDR3 nucleotides are TGCAGCGTTGGACAGGGGCGAGACTATGGCTACACCTTC.

Here the CDR3 DNA reads TGCGCCAGCAGCCAAGAGCCGGCTAGCGGGAGGGGCACCCAGTTCTTC. Amino acids: CASSQEPASGRGTQFF. This chain connects TRBV4-1 to TRBJ2-1; TRBD2 matches at 12 bases. The CDR3 length is 16 residues. Germline V gene lookup returns CDR1 MGHRA and CDR2 YSYEKL. V lost 0 bases and J lost 13; bases outside the gene matches: 10.

In this sample, this clone turned up once. The chain employs TRBV18 and TRBJ2-1; D perhaps matches TRBD2 (5 bases). The length of the CDR3 is 16 residues. Germline V gene lookup returns CDR1 KGHSH and CDR2 LQKENI. V was clipped by 0 bases and J by 4 bases, with 13 bases between them. In DNA form, the CDR3 reads TGTGCCAGCTCACCACCCGGTACGGGCGGGTACAATGAGCAGTTCTTC. It is translated as CASSPPGTGGYNEQFF.

The chain combines TRBV5-4 with TRBJ1-2, with D tentatively TRBD1 (5 bases). This CDR3 has 15 amino acids. Trimming shortened V by 3 bases and J by 5 bases, and 17 bases separated the two germline ends. CDR1 is SGHNT and CDR2 is YYREEE in the germline V gene (reference sequence). DNA for the CDR3: TGTGCCAGCAGCTCCGGGACTTCCGGGTCGTATGGCTACACCTTC. Its translation: CASSSGTSGSYGYTF.

A remark on this clone: With a much larger clone just one base away, this may be a read error. The genes are TRBV7-9 and TRBJ2-5, with TRBD2 matching over 11 bases. The germline V gene has CDR1 SEHNR and CDR2 FQNEAQ (reference sequence). The CDR3 totals 15 residues. The CDR3 protein is CASSALAGGFEIQYF. The CDR3 bases are TGTGCCAGCAGCGCCTTAGCGGGGGGGTTTGAGATCCAGTACTTC.

The chain combines TRBV10-2 with TRBJ2-3, with 7 positions matching TRBD1. This CDR3 is built from 14 residues. The junction had 7 bases not matched to a gene; V was cut back by 4 bases and J by 6 bases. Looked up from germline, CDR1 is WSHSY and CDR2 is SAAADI. The CDR3 loop is CASSVQGPRDTQYF. CDR3 bases: TGCGCCAGCAGTGTACAGGGGCCCAGGGATACGCAGTATTTT.

The chain links TRBV24-1 to TRBJ1-1, with TRBD1 matching over 9 bases. The CDR3 runs 13 residues. J was trimmed by 5 bases and V by 12 bases; bases with no gene match: 9. Germline V gives CDR1 KGHDR, CDR2 SFDVKD. CDR3 sequence reads: CAVQQGARTEAFF. The CDR3 bases are TGTGCCGTTCAACAGGGGGCGCGGACTGAAGCTTTCTTT.

The chain is built from TRBV28 and TRBJ2-2, with 8 bases identical to TRBD1. This CDR3 spans 15 amino acids. Germline CDR1 reads MDHEN; CDR2 reads SYDVKM. Trimming cost V 6 bases and J 5 bases; bases outside gene matches: 8. The CDR3 DNA is TGTGCCAGCAGAGGACAGGGTTTGGGTACCGGGGAGCTGTTTTTT. Translation gives CASRGQGLGTGELFF.

J is TRBJ1-2 and V is TRBV6-1; perhaps TRBD1 as D (5 bases). The CDR3 covers 13 residues. CDR1 and CDR2 from the germline V gene are MNHNS and SASEGT. V was cut by 10 bases and J by 8 bases, with 20 bases left in between. The CDR3 DNA is TGTGCCACGGCCTCCGCAGGGTTTAACGGCTACACCTTC. Its protein product is CATASAGFNGYTF.

V gene TRBV7-3 combines with J gene TRBJ2-7, with TRBD1 as a possible D gene (6 bases). The CDR3 sequence is 15 residues long. Per germline, CDR1 SGHTA and CDR2 FQGTGA. Trimming cost V 3 bases and J 2 bases, with 14 bases left between them. CDR3 nucleotides: TGTGCCAGCAGCTTTTACCGGGACACAACCTACGAGCAGTACGTC. Its protein is CASSFYRDTTYEQYV.

The chain carries TRBV3-1 (or the pseudogene TRBV3-2) and TRBJ2-1; TRBD2 aligns across 11 bases. This CDR3 region has 15 residues. Losses at the gene ends were 5 bases for V and 5 bases for J; bases not matched to a gene: 5. The germline gives CDR1 LGHDT, CDR2 YNNKEL (reference sequence). The CDR3 bases are TGTGCCAGCAGCTCAACTAGCGGGAGCCACAATGAGCAGTTCTTC. Amino acid sequence: CASSSTSGSHNEQFF.

In this sample, this clone turned up a few times. The chain uses TRBV19 and TRBJ1-1; D uncertain. V was shortened by 3 bases and J by 4 bases, with 12 bases between the two germline ends. The CDR3 spans 14 residues. Germline V lookup: CDR1 LNHDA, CDR2 SQIVND (reference sequence). CDR3 bases: TGTGCCAGTAGTATCTGGGAGGAAGGCACTGAAGCTTTCTTT. Translation: CASSIWEEGTEAFF.

This chain joins TRBV5-1 and TRBJ1-2; D unresolved. Germline V CDR1 and CDR2: SGHRS, YFSETQ. The CDR3 covers 14 residues. Trimming took 1 base from V and 8 from J, leaving 15 bases between them. The CDR3 loop is CASSLSRGEGGYTF. CDR3 coding DNA: TGCGCCAGCAGCTTGAGCCGTGGGGAAGGCGGCTACACCTTC.

By share, this clone ranks as medium-sized. The chain recombines TRBV18 with TRBJ1-2; D not certain. The length of the CDR3 is 13 residues. Per germline, CDR1 KGHSH and CDR2 LQKENI. V shed 1 base and J shed 3 bases, with 6 bases lying between them. This CDR3 reads CASSPRTDYGYTF. For the CDR3, the DNA is TGTGCCAGCTCACCACGGACGGACTATGGCTACACCTTC.

The DNA for the CDR3 is TGTGCCATCCGACCTGGCCATTCCTACGAGCAGTACTTC. Translating gives CAIRPGHSYEQYF. The chain joins TRBV10-3 to TRBJ2-7; D is unresolved. This CDR3 has 13 amino acids. CDR1 is ENHRY, CDR2 SYGVKD, per germline. The V end lost 8 bases, the J end lost 1 base, and 12 bases lay between the germline ends.

This chain links TRBV19 with TRBJ2-2, with 7 bases that match TRBD2. V shed 4 bases, J shed 4 bases, and the junction held 9 bases outside the gene matches. Looked up from germline, CDR1 is LNHDA and CDR2 is SQIVND (reference sequence). CDR3 length equals 16 residues. The CDR3 reads CASSSQSGVGTGELFF. CDR3 coding DNA: TGTGCCAGTAGTAGTCAAAGCGGGGTGGGCACCGGGGAGCTGTTTTTT.

The J gene is TRBJ2-5, the V gene TRBV27; the match to TRBD2 covers 7 bases. Germline V gene data show CDR1 as MNHEY and CDR2 as SMNVEV (reference sequence). The length of the CDR3 is 23 residues. The trim removed 4 bases at V and 1 base at J, leaving 30 bases unmatched. CDR3 in amino acids: CASSSRTFTRLYGKTGGQETQYF. The CDR3 coding sequence is TGTGCCAGCAGTTCAAGGACTTTCACGCGTTTGTATGGGAAAACGGGGGGCCAAGAGACCCAGTACTTC.

The genes are TRBV4-1 and TRBJ1-2; D gene unclear. CDR3 size: 13 residues. Trimming took off 4 bases at V and 3 bases at J, with 9 bases between the two ends. Germline CDR1 MGHRA, CDR2 YSYEKL. The CDR3, as DNA: TGCGCCAGCAGCCCGGACGGATACTATGGCTACACCTTC. Residues: CASSPDGYYGYTF.